This paragraph covers one T cell receptor beta chain sequence. The CDR3 is 14 residues long. The V gene's germline CDR1 is ENHRY and CDR2 SYGVKD. Between the trimmed V and J ends, which lost 6 bases and 2 bases, there was a span of 11 bases. TCRdb keeps only in-frame clones here, not all; method: immunoSEQ multiplex PCR. There are 69,000 or so clones in the sample; roughly 91% occur only once, and 4.8% lies in the top ten. The data are from a study of T cell responses to AZD1222 COVID-19 vaccine. The specimen comprised peripheral blood, sampled 28 days after the second dose of the MenACWY control vaccine. The sequence was collected from an adult who received the MenACWY meningococcal vaccine as a control. The V gene is TRBV10-3, the J gene TRBJ1-5; D gene ambiguous. Written as DNA, the CDR3 is TGTGCCATCAGGGCGGACTCGGGCAATCAGCCCCAGCATTTT. Its translation is CAIRADSGNQPQHF.